This TCR beta chain emerged from a study of cytomegalovirus exposure and HLA in healthy donors. Both 60 Vbeta primers and 13 Jbeta primers went into the PCR. Method: immunoSEQ multiplex PCR; TCRdb's copy keeps in-frame clones and lacks some. The sample gives under 120,000 clones, around 80% of which show up once; about 3% is in the top ten. Germline lookup yields CDR1 LNHDA and CDR2 SQIVND (reference sequence). V was cut by 3 bases and J by 5 bases, with 7 bases left in between. This CDR3 region has 12 residues. The sequence was obtained from a woman aged 35 to 49 in good health and CMV-seronegative. The V gene is TRBV19, the J gene TRBJ1-1; D is undetermined. The sample consisted of PBMCs. CDR3 amino acids: CASSMEETEAFF. The DNA of the CDR3 is TGTGCCAGTAGTATGGAGGAAACTGAAGCTTTCTTT. Complete variable domain (other parts from reference TRBV19 and TRBJ1-1): DGGITQSPKYLFRKEGQNVTLSCEQNLNHDAMYWYRQDPGQGLRLIYYSQIVNDFQKGDIAEGYSVSREKKESFPLTVTSAQKNPTAFYLCASSMEETEAFFGQGTRLTVV.